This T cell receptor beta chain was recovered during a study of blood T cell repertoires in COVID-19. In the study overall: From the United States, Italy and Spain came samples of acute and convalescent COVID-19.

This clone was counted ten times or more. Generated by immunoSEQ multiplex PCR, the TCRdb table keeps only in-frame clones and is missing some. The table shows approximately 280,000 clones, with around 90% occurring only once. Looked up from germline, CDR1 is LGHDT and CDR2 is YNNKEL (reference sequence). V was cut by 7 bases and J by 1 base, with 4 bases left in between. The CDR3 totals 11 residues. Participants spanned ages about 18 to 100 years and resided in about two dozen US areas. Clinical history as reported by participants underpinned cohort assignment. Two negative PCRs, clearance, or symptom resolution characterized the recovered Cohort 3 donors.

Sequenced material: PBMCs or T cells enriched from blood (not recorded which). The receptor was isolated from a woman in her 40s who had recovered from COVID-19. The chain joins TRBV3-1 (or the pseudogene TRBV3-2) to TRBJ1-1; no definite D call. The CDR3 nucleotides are TGTGCCAGCATCGGGAACACTGAAGCTTTCTTT. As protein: CASIGNTEAFF.